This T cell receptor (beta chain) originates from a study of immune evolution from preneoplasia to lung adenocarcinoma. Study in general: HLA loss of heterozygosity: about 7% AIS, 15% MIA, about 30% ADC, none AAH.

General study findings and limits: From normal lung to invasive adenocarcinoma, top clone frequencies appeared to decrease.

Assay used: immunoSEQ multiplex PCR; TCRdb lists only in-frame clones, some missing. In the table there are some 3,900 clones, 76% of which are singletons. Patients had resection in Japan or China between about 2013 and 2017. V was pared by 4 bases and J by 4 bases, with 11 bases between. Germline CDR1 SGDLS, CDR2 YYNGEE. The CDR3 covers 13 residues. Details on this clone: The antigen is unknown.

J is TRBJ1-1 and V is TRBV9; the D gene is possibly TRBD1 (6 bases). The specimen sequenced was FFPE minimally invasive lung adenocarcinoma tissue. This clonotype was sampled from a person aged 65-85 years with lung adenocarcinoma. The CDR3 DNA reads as TGTGCCAGCAGCCGGGGGGCTGGCACTGAAGCTTTCTTT. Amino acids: CASSRGAGTEAFF. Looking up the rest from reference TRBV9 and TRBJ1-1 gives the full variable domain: DSGVTQTPKHLITATGQRVTLRCSPRSGDLSVYWYQQSLDQGLQFLIQYYNGEERAKGNILERFSAQQFPDLHSELNLSSLELGDSALYFCASSRGAGTEAFFGQGTRLTVV.